The 14 T cell receptor beta chains given below trace back to one sample, sequenced in a study of control samples from healthy donors and cancer patients. Profiling relied on immunoSEQ multiplex PCR, and the TCRdb table lists in-frame clones only, not all of them. The data hold approximately 120,000 clones, with approximately 90% observed a single time. Sequences were obtained from blood. Source of these receptors: a human donor in good health. The donor label of this sample is uncertain.

The chain has TRBV6-2 or TRBV6-3 and TRBJ2-5; TRBD2 matches 11 bases. The CDR3 runs to 17 residues. In germline, CDR1 is MNHEY, CDR2 SVGEGT. The trim removed 3 bases at V and 2 bases at J, leaving 8 bases unmatched. The CDR3 protein is CASSYPLAGGAQETQYF. The DNA for the CDR3 is TGTGCCAGCAGTTATCCCCTAGCGGGGGGAGCTCAAGAGACCCAGTACTTC.

The rearrangement links TRBV18 to TRBJ2-3, with no clear D. Germline CDR1 reads KGHSH; CDR2 reads LQKENI. CDR3 length equals 13 residues. V was pared by 3 bases and J by 0 bases, with 4 bases between. The CDR3 sequence is CASSPASTDTQYF. CDR3 coding DNA: TGTGCCAGCTCACCGGCAAGCACAGATACGCAGTATTTT.

The V and J genes are TRBV6-5 and TRBJ1-2, with 9 bases that match TRBD1. In germline, CDR1 is MNHEY, CDR2 SVGAGI. The CDR3 is 14 residues long. Germline trimming cut 6 bases from V and 4 bases from J; bases unmatched to any gene: 6. In nucleotides, the CDR3 is TGTGCCAGCAGAAACAGGGGGCTAGGCTATGGCTACACCTTC. Translated: CASRNRGLGYGYTF.

The chain links TRBV2 to TRBJ2-7, with D maybe TRBD1 (5 bases). The CDR3 runs to 14 residues. The V gene's germline CDR1 is SNHLY and CDR2 FYNNEI. The V end was cut by 6 bases, the J end by 6 bases, with 18 bases between. CDR3 residues: CASRIDRYLSEQYF. The DNA of the CDR3 is TGTGCCAGCAGGATTGACAGATACCTCTCCGAGCAGTACTTC.

The V and J genes are TRBV10-1 and TRBJ2-7, with 8 bases lining up with TRBD2. This CDR3 contains 14 residues. The V and J ends lost 3 bases and 4 bases, in that order; junction bases with no gene match: 5. CDR1 and CDR2 from the germline V gene are WNHNN and SYGVQD (reference sequence). CDR3 DNA sequence: TGCGCCAGCAGTGAACCCCGGGAGGGGTACGAGCAGTACGTC. This gives the protein CASSEPREGYEQYV.

J is TRBJ1-1 and V is TRBV3-1 (or the pseudogene TRBV3-2); D call uncertain. Germline V gene sequence: CDR1 LGHDT, CDR2 YNNKEL (reference sequence). CDR3 size: 14 residues. Trimming took 3 bases from V and 3 from J, leaving 11 bases between them. CDR3 nucleotides: TGTGCCAGCAGCCACGCAGGAATTTACACTGAAGCTTTCTTT. Its protein product is CASSHAGIYTEAFF.

V is TRBV10-3 and J is TRBJ1-3; D might be TRBD1 (5 bases). Germline-derived CDR1 and CDR2 are ENHRY and SYGVKD. The CDR3 is 19 residues long. V lost 4 bases, J lost 2 bases, and 24 bases lay in between. For the CDR3, the DNA is TGTGCCATCAGTGGGTCACTAGAAGGGGTTCGGGTTCCTGGAAACACCATATATTTT. Its protein product is CAISGSLEGVRVPGNTIYF.

This clone occurred once. The chain has TRBV5-1 and TRBJ2-2, with 12 nucleotides matching TRBD2. Per germline, CDR1 SGHRS and CDR2 YFSETQ. The V segment lost 4 bases and the J segment 5 bases; nucleotides outside the gene matches: 3. This CDR3 region has 15 residues. CDR3 bases: TGCGCCAGCAGCGGCACTAGCGGGGGGACCGGGGAGCTGTTTTTT. Protein product: CASSGTSGGTGELFF.

This clone has a single count. The rearrangement joins TRBV5-1 to TRBJ2-1; possibly TRBD1 or TRBD2 for D (6 bases each). This CDR3 is 16 amino acids long. The V gene's germline CDR1 is SGHRS and CDR2 YFSETQ. The V gene lost 0 bases and the J gene lost 0 bases, with 10 bases spanning the gap. The CDR3 coding sequence is TGCGCCAGCAGCTTGGAGTCGGGGGCCTCCTACAATGAGCAGTTCTTC. Amino acid sequence: CASSLESGASYNEQFF.

This sequence joins TRBV28 and TRBJ1-1; 8 nucleotides align to TRBD1. Germline CDR1 is MDHEN and CDR2 is SYDVKM. Germline trimming cut 8 bases from V and 0 bases from J; bases unmatched to any gene: 5. The CDR3 has 14 residues. CDR3 sequence: CASVVRGLNTEAFF. DNA of the CDR3: TGTGCCAGCGTCGTCAGGGGGCTGAACACTGAAGCTTTCTTT.

The rearrangement links TRBV7-8 to TRBJ2-5; TRBD1 is a possible D gene (6 bases). This CDR3 is 15 amino acids long. Looked up from germline, CDR1 is SGHVS and CDR2 is FQNEAQ. V was pared by 4 bases and J by 5 bases, with 17 bases between. The CDR3 reads CASSWHRVPIETQYF. CDR3 in DNA: TGTGCCAGCAGCTGGCACAGGGTTCCGATCGAGACCCAGTACTTC.

The chain is built from TRBV2 and TRBJ2-3, with 7 bases lining up with TRBD2. Germline CDR1 SNHLY, CDR2 FYNNEI. Unmatched junction bases numbered 20, after V lost 6 bases and J lost 5 bases. This CDR3 is built from 18 residues. The CDR3 here is CASRDPPGLLPLGDTQYF. CDR3 bases: TGTGCCAGCAGAGACCCGCCGGGACTACTACCCCTCGGAGATACGCAGTATTTT. Based on the CDR3 plus reference TRBV2 and TRBJ2-3, the full variable domain is EPEVTQTPSHQVTQMGQEVILRCVPISNHLYFYWYRQILGQKVEFLVSFYNNEISEKSEIFDDQFSVERPDGSNFTLKIRSTKLEDSAMYFCASRDPPGLLPLGDTQYFGPGTRLTVL.

The chain links TRBV7-9 to TRBJ1-1, with unresolved D. Trimming took off 2 bases at V and 3 bases at J, with 16 bases between the two ends. Germline V lookup: CDR1 SEHNR, CDR2 FQNEAQ (reference sequence). The CDR3 has 16 amino acids. The CDR3 here is CASSLRRSIADTEAFF. The CDR3 nucleotides are TGTGCCAGCAGCTTAAGGCGTTCGATCGCCGACACTGAAGCTTTCTTT.

Only a few counts were recorded for this clone. The V call is TRBV2, the J call TRBJ1-3; 7 bases align to TRBD1. The germline gives CDR1 SNHLY, CDR2 FYNNEI. V shed 6 bases, J shed 4 bases, and the junction held 6 bases outside the gene matches. The length of the CDR3 is 14 residues. CDR3 amino acids: CASSDRVRGNTIYF. The CDR3 DNA reads as TGTGCCAGCAGCGACAGGGTCCGCGGAAACACCATATATTTT.